The 12 T cell receptor beta chains listed next were all sequenced from one sample in a study of breast tumors, draining lymph nodes, adjacent tissues listed by TCRdb under 2016. Lymph node samples were obtained from the axillary draining lymph nodes of breast cancer patients. Libraries came from multiplex PCR. Sequencing took place on an Illumina HiSeq 2000. TCRdb trimmed the raw reads at Q25, called clones with MiXCR and kept productive beta chains. Every CDR3 protein is listed once, alongside the most common genes and DNA of its rows. This sample is represented by approximately 120,000 distinct CDR3 sequences; 21% of them were singletons. The top ten clonotypes cover 2.2% of the sample. Sequenced: axillary lymph node tissue. The receptors originated from a female donor with breast cancer. Some clones in this sample may be carry-over from other donors' samples.

This clonotype was seen a few times. With a much larger clone just one base away, this may be a read error. The CDR3 nucleotides read TGTGCCAGCAGTTACTCTTGGGACTCAGGTGACGAGCGGTACTTC. Translation: CASSYSWDSGDERYF. The rearrangement uses TRBV6-5 and TRBJ2-7; D possibly corresponds to TRBD2 (6 bases). The germline gives CDR1 MNHEY, CDR2 SVGAGI. The CDR3 is 15 amino acids.

As for this clonotype: A much larger clone lies a single base off, so this may be a read error. The V call is TRBV7-2, the J call TRBJ1-5, with D possibly TRBD1 on 6 matching bases. Germline V gene data show CDR1 as SGHTA and CDR2 as FQGNSA. This CDR3 is 15 amino acids long. V was clipped by 5 bases and J by 0 bases, with 11 bases between them. The CDR3 nucleotides read TGTGCCAGCAGCACTACAGGGTATAGCAATCAGCCCCAGCATTTT. Translation gives CASSTTGYSNQPQHF.

This clonotype was counted many times. This rearrangement joins TRBV6-1 to TRBJ2-5; 9 nucleotides agree with TRBD1. This CDR3 contains 16 residues. Germline V lookup: CDR1 MNHNS, CDR2 SASEGT. V dropped 3 bases and J dropped 2; count of bases not matched to a gene: 7. The CDR3 spells CASSDPFGTGQETQYF. CDR3 DNA: TGTGCCAGCAGTGATCCGTTCGGGACAGGGCAAGAGACCCAGTACTTC.

The sample holds many counts of this clonotype. The chain recombines TRBV7-3 with TRBJ2-7; TRBD1 is a possible D gene (5 bases). Germline V lookup: CDR1 SGHTA, CDR2 FQGTGA. CDR3 length: 14 amino acids. The V and J ends lost 5 bases and 7 bases respectively, with 18 bases between them. The CDR3 sequence: CASSPGAGIGEQYF. As DNA, the CDR3 is TGTGCCAGCAGCCCGGGCGCAGGGATTGGGGAGCAGTACTTC.

Points on this clonotype: One end of the junction varies from germline; a read error may be responsible. V and J are TRBV28 and TRBJ2-3; D is possibly TRBD1 or TRBD2 (5 bases each). The CDR3 contains 17 residues. Germline assignment: CDR1 MDHEN and CDR2 SYDVKM. The CDR3 protein is CASTRGNNNLGTDMQYF. The CDR3 nucleotides read TGTGCCAGCACCCGGGGCAACAATAATCTGGGCACAGATATGCAGTATTTT. Full variable domain (rest looked up from reference TRBV28 and TRBJ2-3): DVKVTQSSRYLVKRTGEKVFLECVQDMDHENMFWYRQDPGLGLRLIYFSYDVKMKEKGDIPEGYSVSREKKERFSLILESASTNQTSMYLCASTRGNNNLGTDMQYFGPGTRLTVL.

About this clonotype itself: This sequence may be a read error, since a much larger clone differs from it by one base. The chain carries TRBV5-1 and TRBJ2-5; D may be TRBD1 or TRBD2 (5 bases each). From germline, CDR1 is SGHRS and CDR2 YFSETQ. This CDR3 contains 14 residues. The CDR3 coding sequence is TGCGCCGGCAGGGCCGGGACGCCGGGGGAGACCCAGTACTTC. As protein: CAGRAGTPGETQYF.

This clonotype was counted many times. The genes are TRBV15 and TRBJ2-7; TRBD2 matches at 7 bases. V was clipped by 4 bases and J by 5 bases; unmatched bases: 5. The length of the CDR3 is 13 residues. CDR1 is LNHNV and CDR2 is YYDKDF in the germline V gene (reference sequence). The CDR3: CATSITGRDEQYF. CDR3 sequence (DNA): TGTGCCACCAGCATAACGGGGAGGGACGAGCAGTACTTC. Together with reference TRBV15 and TRBJ2-7, the CDR3 gives the full variable domain: DAMVIQNPRYQVTQFGKPVTLSCSQTLNHNVMYWYQQKSSQAPKLLFHYYDKDFNNEADTPDNFQSRRPNTSFCFLDIRSPGLGDTAMYLCATSITGRDEQYFGPGTRLTVT.

This clonotype was seen ten or more times. The chain joins TRBV2 to TRBJ1-2; D is unclear. Germline-derived CDR1 and CDR2 are SNHLY and FYNNEI. The CDR3 is 11 residues long. The ends were cut back, 3 bases at V and 8 bases at J, with 7 bases in the middle. CDR3 DNA: TGTGCCAGCAGTGAGGCTGGGGGCTACACCTTC. This translates into CASSEAGGYTF. Drawing the rest from reference TRBV2 and TRBJ1-2, the complete variable domain is EPEVTQTPSHQVTQMGQEVILRCVPISNHLYFYWYRQILGQKVEFLVSFYNNEISEKSEIFDDQFSVERPDGSNFTLKIRSTKLEDSAMYFCASSEAGGYTFGSGTRLTVV.

The table lists this clonotype with many counts. This sequence joins TRBV7-9 and TRBJ2-1, with 13 bases that match TRBD2. Germline V gene sequence: CDR1 SEHNR, CDR2 FQNEAQ (reference sequence). The V segment lost 5 bases and the J segment 7 bases; nucleotides outside the gene matches: 5. The CDR3 runs to 15 residues. Here the CDR3 reads CASSKTSGRFNEQFF. CDR3 DNA sequence: TGTGCCAGCAGCAAGACTAGCGGGAGGTTTAATGAGCAGTTCTTC.

As regards this clonotype: A much more abundant neighbour one base away suggests this may be a read error. This chain's CDR3 is CASGQDGPGGDGQPQHF. CDR3 in DNA: TGTGCCAGCGGCCAAGACGGTCCAGGGGGCGATGGTCAGCCCCAGCATTTT. This rearrangement joins TRBV4-2 to TRBJ1-5; 8 bases fit TRBD1. The length of the CDR3 is 17 residues. Per germline, CDR1 LGHNA and CDR2 YNFKEQ.

Comment on this clonotype: A much larger clone differs from this one at a single base, so this may be a read error. The J gene is TRBJ2-7, the V gene TRBV9, with 9 bases aligning to TRBD1. The CDR3 spans 15 residues. Germline CDR1 is SGDLS and CDR2 is YYNGEE. CDR3 amino acids: CASSPRTGVTYEQCF. The CDR3 region has the DNA TGTGCCAGCAGCCCGCGGACAGGGGTGACCTACGAGCAGTGCTTC.

This clonotype was seen more than once but under ten times. This chain connects TRBV28 to TRBJ1-2; D is unresolved. Germline CDR1 is MDHEN and CDR2 is SYDVKM. Deletions cut 4 bases from V and 7 bases from J, with 7 bases between. CDR3 size: 11 residues. CDR3 loop: CASSSYGGYTF. In DNA form, the CDR3 reads TGTGCCAGCAGTTCGTACGGTGGCTACACCTTC.